This T cell receptor (beta chain) was retrieved from a study of blood T cell repertoires in COVID-19. Study as a whole: Spain, Italy and the United States supplied samples that represented acute and convalescent COVID-19. The cDNA or gDNA used as material had been derived from T cells, B-cell-depleted T cells, or PBMCs.

V was trimmed by 2 bases and J by 8 bases, leaving 12 bases between them. The CDR3 is 13 amino acids. Germline values: CDR1 SEHNR, CDR2 FQNEAQ (reference sequence). Source study methods: Estimated nucleated cell counts came from reference gene primer amplification. This table comes from immunoSEQ multiplex PCR, and its TCRdb copy is limited to in-frame clones, with some not included. The V and J calls and clone size come from that table; D and trimming were worked out from the DNA. The table shows roughly 300,000 clones, with 81% occurring only once. This chain connects TRBV7-9 to TRBJ1-1; D gene unclear. The source is a woman aged 55-69 years with active or convalescent COVID-19. Sequenced: peripheral blood. CDR3 sequence reads: CASSLTSGSEAFF. In DNA form, the CDR3 reads TGTGCCAGCAGCTTAACGTCCGGGTCGGAAGCTTTCTTT.